This T cell receptor beta chain stems from a study of T cells in narcolepsy. Libraries were prepared by immunoSEQ multiplex PCR; TCRdb keeps only in-frame clonotypes and omits some of them. This repertoire shows tens of thousands of clones, about 90% found once; its top ten account for 0.83%. Comment on this clone: Other DNA sequences in the same sample also yield this CDR3.

The V gene lost 1 base and the J gene lost 7 bases, with 16 bases spanning the gap. The CDR3 totals 16 residues. Per the germline V gene, CDR1 is SGHTA and CDR2 is FQGTGA. This chain links TRBV7-3 with TRBJ2-2; a weak D match, TRBD2 (6 bases). Material: CD45RA- memory CD4+ T cells from PBMCs. The receptor was isolated from a human donor with narcolepsy. CDR3: CASSLRGAGSGGELFF. As DNA, the CDR3 is TGTGCCAGCAGCTTAAGAGGGGCGGGGAGTGGCGGGGAGCTGTTTTTT.